This entry lists 3 T cell receptor beta chains sequenced from one sample in a study of blood T cell repertoires in COVID-19. Sequencing was performed with immunoSEQ multiplex PCR; in TCRdb, only in-frame clones are kept and a portion is missing. The table lists 120,000 to 150,000 clones, more than 80% of them singletons. Sequencing input: peripheral blood. Source of these receptors: a human donor in a cohort sampled during active COVID-19.

The rearrangement joins TRBV19 to TRBJ1-1; D might be TRBD1 (6 bases). CDR3 size: 15 residues. Per germline, CDR1 LNHDA and CDR2 SQIVND (reference sequence). Deletions cut 6 bases from V and 10 bases from J, with 24 bases between. The CDR3 loop is CASSPLTGLWLGAFF. In DNA, the CDR3 is TGTGCCAGTAGCCCCCTTACAGGGTTATGGCTCGGAGCTTTCTTT.

The chain has TRBV7-2 and TRBJ1-1; D uncertain. This CDR3 has 14 residues. In germline, CDR1 is SGHTA, CDR2 FQGNSA. V lost 5 bases and J 8 bases, leaving 18 bases between the germline ends. The CDR3 nucleotides read TGTGCCAGCAGCCCTGACCGGGGAACTCCCGAAGCTTTCTTT. Amino acid sequence: CASSPDRGTPEAFF.

The chain joins TRBV7-9 to TRBJ1-5, with 10 bases identical to TRBD1. Looked up from germline, CDR1 is SEHNR and CDR2 is FQNEAQ (reference sequence). V lost 1 base to trimming and J lost 4 bases; unmatched junction nucleotides: 7. The CDR3 runs to 17 residues. The CDR3 DNA sequence: TGTGCCAGCAGCTTAGGACAGGGGGCACCGTGGAATCAGCCCCAGCATTTT. This encodes CASSLGQGAPWNQPQHF.